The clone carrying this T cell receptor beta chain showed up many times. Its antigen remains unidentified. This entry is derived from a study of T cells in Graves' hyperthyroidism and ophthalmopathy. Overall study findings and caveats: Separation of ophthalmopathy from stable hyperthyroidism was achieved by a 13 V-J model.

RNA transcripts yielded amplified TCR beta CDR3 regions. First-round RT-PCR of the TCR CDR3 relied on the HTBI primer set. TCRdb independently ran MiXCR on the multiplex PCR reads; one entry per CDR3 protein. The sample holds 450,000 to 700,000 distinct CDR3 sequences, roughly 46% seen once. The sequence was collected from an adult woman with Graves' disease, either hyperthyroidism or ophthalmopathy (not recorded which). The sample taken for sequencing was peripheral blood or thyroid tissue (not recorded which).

CDR3 DNA: TGCAGTGTAGGTCAGCCCCAGCATTTT. It translates to CSVGQPQHF. The V gene is TRBV20-1, the J gene TRBJ1-5; no reliable D call. From germline, CDR1 is DFQATT and CDR2 SNEGSKA (reference sequence). V gave up 7 bases and J gave up 6 bases, with 4 bases separating them. The CDR3 has 9 residues.